This T cell receptor beta chain was obtained from a study of identical twins. Study observations and caveats: In zero-insertion analyses, partial confounding could arise from invariant MAIT and iNKT cells. With monozygotic twins, out-of-frame TCR alpha sharing exceeded what models estimated.

Germline V CDR1 and CDR2: DFQATT, SNEGSKA (reference sequence). V trimming: 6 bases; J trimming: 8 bases; junction bases outside the gene matches: 25. The CDR3 runs to 21 residues. The sample holds a few counts of this clonotype. Its target is not known. MiXCR, applied by TCRdb to the 5' RACE reads, yields one record per CDR3 protein. Seen here are 250,000 or so distinct CDR3 sequences, roughly 7% observed once, and the top ten hold 3% to 4%. The data also belong to a second study, concerning yellow fever vaccine responses in identical twins.

This receptor was taken from a woman aged 18-29 years in good health. The sample was memory (CD45RO+) T cells sorted from blood. The rearrangement joins TRBV20-1 to TRBJ2-1, with 16 bases matching TRBD2. Here the CDR3 reads CSANTNLPGLAGGPWFDEQFF. The DNA of the CDR3 is TGCAGTGCCAACACCAACCTTCCGGGACTAGCGGGAGGGCCGTGGTTCGATGAGCAGTTCTTC.